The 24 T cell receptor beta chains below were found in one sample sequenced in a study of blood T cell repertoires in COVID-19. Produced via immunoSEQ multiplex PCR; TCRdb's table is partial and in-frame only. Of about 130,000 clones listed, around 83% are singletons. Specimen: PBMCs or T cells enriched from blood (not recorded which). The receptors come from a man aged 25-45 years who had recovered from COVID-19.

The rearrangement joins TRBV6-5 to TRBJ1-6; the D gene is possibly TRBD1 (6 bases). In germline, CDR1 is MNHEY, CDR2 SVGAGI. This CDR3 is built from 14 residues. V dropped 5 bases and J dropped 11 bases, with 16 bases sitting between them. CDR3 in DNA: TGTGCCAGCAGTCCGCTAGGGGGGGCTACACCCCTCCACTTT. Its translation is CASSPLGGATPLHF.

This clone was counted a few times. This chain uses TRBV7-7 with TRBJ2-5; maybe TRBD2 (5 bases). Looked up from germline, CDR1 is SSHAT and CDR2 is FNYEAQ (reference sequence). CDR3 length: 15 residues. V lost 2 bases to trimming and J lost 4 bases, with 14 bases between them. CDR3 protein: CASSLLSSRGETQYF. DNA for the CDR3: TGTGCCAGCAGCTTACTGTCCAGTCGGGGAGAGACCCAGTACTTC.

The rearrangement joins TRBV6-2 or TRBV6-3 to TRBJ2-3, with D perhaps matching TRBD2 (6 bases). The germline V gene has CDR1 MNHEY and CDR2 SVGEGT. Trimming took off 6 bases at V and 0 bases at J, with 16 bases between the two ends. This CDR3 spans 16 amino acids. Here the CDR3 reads CASSTRLVRSTDTQYF. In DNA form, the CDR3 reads TGTGCCAGCAGCACGCGACTAGTACGGAGCACAGATACGCAGTATTTT.

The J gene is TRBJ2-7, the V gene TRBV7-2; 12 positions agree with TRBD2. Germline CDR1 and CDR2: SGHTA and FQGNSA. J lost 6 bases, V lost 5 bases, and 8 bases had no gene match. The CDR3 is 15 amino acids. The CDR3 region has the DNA TGTGCCAGCAGCACAACTAGCGGGAGGTATCTCGAGCAGTACTTC. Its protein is CASSTTSGRYLEQYF.

Here the CDR3 DNA reads TGTGCCAGCTTTTCCGGGACAGGGGATTCCGGGGCCAACGTCCTGACTTTC. As protein: CASFSGTGDSGANVLTF. The rearrangement joins TRBV28 to TRBJ2-6, with 10 positions matching TRBD1. This CDR3 has 17 amino acids. Per germline, CDR1 MDHEN and CDR2 SYDVKM. V lost 8 bases to trimming and J lost 4 bases; unmatched junction nucleotides: 11.

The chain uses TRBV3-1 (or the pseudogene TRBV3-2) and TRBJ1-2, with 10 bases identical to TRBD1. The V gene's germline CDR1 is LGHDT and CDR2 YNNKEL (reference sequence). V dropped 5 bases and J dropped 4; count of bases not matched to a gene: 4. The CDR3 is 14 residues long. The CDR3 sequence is CASSYGTGAYGYTF. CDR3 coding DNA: TGTGCCAGCAGCTACGGGACAGGGGCCTATGGCTACACCTTC.

CDR3 nucleotide sequence: TGTGCCAGCAGTGAGAAACGGACTGGCACAGATACGCAGTATTTT. Its translation: CASSEKRTGTDTQYF. The chain employs TRBV2 and TRBJ2-3; D perhaps matches TRBD2 (5 bases). Trimming took off 3 bases at V and 1 base at J, with 11 bases between the two ends. Germline assignment: CDR1 SNHLY and CDR2 FYNNEI. The CDR3 extends over 15 amino acids.

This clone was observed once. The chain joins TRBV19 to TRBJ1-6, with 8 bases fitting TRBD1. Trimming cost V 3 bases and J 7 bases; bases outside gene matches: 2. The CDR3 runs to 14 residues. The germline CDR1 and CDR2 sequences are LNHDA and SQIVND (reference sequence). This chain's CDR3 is CASSMDRVNSPLHF. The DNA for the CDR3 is TGTGCCAGTAGTATGGACAGGGTGAATTCACCCCTCCACTTT.

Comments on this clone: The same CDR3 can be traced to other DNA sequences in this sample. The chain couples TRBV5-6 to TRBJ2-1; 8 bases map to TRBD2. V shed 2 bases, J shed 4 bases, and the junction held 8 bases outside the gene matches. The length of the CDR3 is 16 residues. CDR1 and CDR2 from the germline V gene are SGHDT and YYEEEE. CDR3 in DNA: TGTGCCAGCAGCTTTGAAGCGGGAGAGGTATACAATGAGCAGTTCTTC. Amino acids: CASSFEAGEVYNEQFF.

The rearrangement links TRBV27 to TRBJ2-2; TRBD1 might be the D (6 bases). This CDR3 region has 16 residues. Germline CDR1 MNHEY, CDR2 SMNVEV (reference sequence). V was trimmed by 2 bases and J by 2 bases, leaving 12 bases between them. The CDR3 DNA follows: TGTGCCAGCAGTTTAGTGGCAGGGGCTAACACCGGGGAGCTGTTTTTT. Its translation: CASSLVAGANTGELFF.

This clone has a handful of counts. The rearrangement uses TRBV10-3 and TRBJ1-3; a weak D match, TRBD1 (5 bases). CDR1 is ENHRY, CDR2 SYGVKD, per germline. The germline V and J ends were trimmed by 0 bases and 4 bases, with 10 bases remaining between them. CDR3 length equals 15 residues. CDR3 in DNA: TGTGCCATCAGTGAGTCGACCAGACAGGGAAACACCATATATTTT. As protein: CAISESTRQGNTIYF.

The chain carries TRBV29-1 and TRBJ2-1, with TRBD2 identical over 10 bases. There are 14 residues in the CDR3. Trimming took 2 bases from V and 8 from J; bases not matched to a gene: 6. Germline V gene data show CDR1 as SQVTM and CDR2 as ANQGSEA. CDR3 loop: CSVEWPSGSYEQFF. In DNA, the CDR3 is TGCAGCGTTGAATGGCCTAGCGGGAGCTATGAGCAGTTCTTC.

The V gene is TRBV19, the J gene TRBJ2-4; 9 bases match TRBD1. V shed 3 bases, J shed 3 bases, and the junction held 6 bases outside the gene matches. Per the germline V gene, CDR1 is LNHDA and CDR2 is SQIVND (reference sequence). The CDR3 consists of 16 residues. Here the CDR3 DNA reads TGTGCCAGTAGTATGACAGGGGGATTCGGCAAAAACATTCAGTACTTC. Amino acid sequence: CASSMTGGFGKNIQYF.

CDR3 coding DNA: TGCGCCAGCAGCCAATTCTCGGACACCAATTTTGGCTACACCTTC. Residues: CASSQFSDTNFGYTF. The chain joins TRBV4-1 to TRBJ1-2, with D possibly matching TRBD1 (5 bases). The ends were cut back, 2 bases at V and 7 bases at J, with 17 bases in the middle. This CDR3 region has 15 residues. Germline CDR1 MGHRA, CDR2 YSYEKL.

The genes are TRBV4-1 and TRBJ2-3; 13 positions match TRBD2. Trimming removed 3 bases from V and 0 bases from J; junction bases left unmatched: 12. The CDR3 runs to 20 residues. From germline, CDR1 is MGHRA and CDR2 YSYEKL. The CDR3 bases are TGCGCCAGCAGCCACCCGGGGAGACTAGCGGGAGGTACTAGCACAGATACGCAGTATTTT. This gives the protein CASSHPGRLAGGTSTDTQYF.

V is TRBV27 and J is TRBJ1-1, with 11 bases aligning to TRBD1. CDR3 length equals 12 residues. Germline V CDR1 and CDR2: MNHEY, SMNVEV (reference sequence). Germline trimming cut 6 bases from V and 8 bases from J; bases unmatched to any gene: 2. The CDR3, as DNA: TGTGCCAGCAGAGGACAGGGGGCGGAAGCTTTCTTT. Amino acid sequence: CASRGQGAEAFF.

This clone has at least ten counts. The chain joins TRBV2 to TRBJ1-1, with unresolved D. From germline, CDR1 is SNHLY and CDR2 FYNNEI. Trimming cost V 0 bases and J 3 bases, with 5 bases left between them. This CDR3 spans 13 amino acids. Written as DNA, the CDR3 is TGTGCCAGCAGTGAAGCCTCAGACACTGAAGCTTTCTTT. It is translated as CASSEASDTEAFF.

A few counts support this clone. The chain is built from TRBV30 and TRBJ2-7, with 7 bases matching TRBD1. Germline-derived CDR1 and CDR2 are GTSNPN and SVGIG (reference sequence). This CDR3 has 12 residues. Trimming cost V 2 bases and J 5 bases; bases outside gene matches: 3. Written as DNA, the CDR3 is TGTGCCTGGAGTAACAGGGGCCACGAGCAGTACTTC. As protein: CAWSNRGHEQYF.

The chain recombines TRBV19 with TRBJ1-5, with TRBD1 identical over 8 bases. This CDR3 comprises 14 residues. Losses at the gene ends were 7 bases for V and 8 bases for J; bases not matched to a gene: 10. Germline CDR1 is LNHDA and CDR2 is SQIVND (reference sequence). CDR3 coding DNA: TGTGCCAGTAACGTCCTCACAGGGGGTGAGCCCCAGCATTTT. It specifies CASNVLTGGEPQHF.

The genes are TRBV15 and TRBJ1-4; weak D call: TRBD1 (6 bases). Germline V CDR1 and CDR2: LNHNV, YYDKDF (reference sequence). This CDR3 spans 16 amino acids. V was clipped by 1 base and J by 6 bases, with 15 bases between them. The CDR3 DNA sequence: TGTGCCACCAGCAGAGGAGCGGGGGGCGCCGATGAAAAACTGTTTTTT. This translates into CATSRGAGGADEKLFF.

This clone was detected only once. CDR3 in amino acids: CASGERWDSYEQYF. As DNA, the CDR3 is TGTGCCAGCGGTGAACGTTGGGACAGCTACGAGCAGTACTTC. J is TRBJ2-7 and V is TRBV9, with TRBD1 matching over 7 bases. This CDR3 spans 14 amino acids. V trimming: 7 bases; J trimming: 3 bases; junction bases outside the gene matches: 10. Germline V gives CDR1 SGDLS, CDR2 YYNGEE.

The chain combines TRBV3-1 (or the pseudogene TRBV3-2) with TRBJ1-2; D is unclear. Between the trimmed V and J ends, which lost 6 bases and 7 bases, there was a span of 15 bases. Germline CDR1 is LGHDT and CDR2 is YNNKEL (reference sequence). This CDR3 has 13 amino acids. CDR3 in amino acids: CASRRREDLGYTF. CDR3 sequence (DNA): TGTGCCAGCAGACGTAGAGAGGATCTTGGCTACACCTTC.

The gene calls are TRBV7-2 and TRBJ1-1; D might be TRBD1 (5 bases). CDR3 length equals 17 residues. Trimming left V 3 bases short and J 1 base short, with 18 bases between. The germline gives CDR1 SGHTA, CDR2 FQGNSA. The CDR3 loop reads CASSFWAGRLGNTEAFF. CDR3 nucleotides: TGTGCCAGCAGCTTTTGGGCAGGGAGGCTGGGGAACACTGAAGCTTTCTTT.

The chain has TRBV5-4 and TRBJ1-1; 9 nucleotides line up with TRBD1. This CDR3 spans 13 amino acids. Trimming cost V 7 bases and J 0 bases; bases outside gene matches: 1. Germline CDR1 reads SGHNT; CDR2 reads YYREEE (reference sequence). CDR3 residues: CASRDRVNTEAFF. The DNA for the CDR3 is TGTGCCAGCCGGGACAGGGTGAACACTGAAGCTTTCTTT.